This entry lists 32 T cell receptor beta chains sequenced from one sample in a study of blood T cell repertoires in COVID-19. TCRdb's table, derived via immunoSEQ multiplex PCR, lists solely in-frame clones and lacks some. The repertoire includes 350,000 to 550,000 clones, 70% to 90% of them detected once, and around 1.8% sits in the top ten. The material sequenced was PBMCs or T cells enriched from blood (not recorded which). The receptors come from a woman aged 18 to 35 with acute COVID-19.

The V gene is TRBV18, the J gene TRBJ1-6, with a possible D match to TRBD1 (6 bases). This CDR3 spans 16 amino acids. CDR1 is KGHSH, CDR2 LQKENI, per germline. Deletions cut 5 bases from V and 10 bases from J, with 21 bases between. The CDR3 DNA is TGTGCCAGCTCAGCCAGGGACACGGGTGGTATATCACCCCTCCACTTT. Its translation: CASSARDTGGISPLHF.

The chain is built from TRBV7-2 and TRBJ1-1, with a weak D call TRBD1 (6 bases). With 1 base removed from V and 0 bases from J, the gap between germline ends came to 15 bases. This CDR3 has 17 residues. Germline-derived CDR1 and CDR2 are SGHTA and FQGNSA. This CDR3 reads CASSLEWTVPMNTEAFF. DNA for the CDR3: TGTGCCAGCAGCTTAGAGTGGACAGTCCCTATGAACACTGAAGCTTTCTTT.

The V gene is TRBV12-5, the J gene TRBJ1-5, with D perhaps TRBD1 (5 bases). The V gene lost 0 bases and the J gene lost 7 bases, with 10 bases spanning the gap. There are 14 residues in the CDR3. The germline gives CDR1 LGHNT, CDR2 FRNRAP. The CDR3 loop reads CASGLVIQGQPQHF. CDR3 DNA sequence: TGTGCTAGTGGTTTGGTAATTCAGGGCCAGCCCCAGCATTTT.

This chain connects TRBV2 to TRBJ1-2; D perhaps matches TRBD1 (6 bases). Germline CDR1 SNHLY, CDR2 FYNNEI. The V and J ends lost 6 bases and 3 bases respectively, with 14 bases between them. The CDR3 loop spans 14 amino acids. CDR3 region: CASSGQITHYGYTF. The CDR3 DNA reads TGTGCCAGCAGCGGACAGATTACTCACTATGGCTACACCTTC.

This chain's CDR3 is CASSTLAGASTDTQYF. The CDR3 region has the DNA TGTGCCAGTAGTACCCTAGCGGGAGCTAGCACAGATACGCAGTATTTT. The chain combines TRBV19 with TRBJ2-3, with 10 bases identical to TRBD2. Germline V gene data show CDR1 as LNHDA and CDR2 as SQIVND (reference sequence). Unmatched junction bases numbered 4, after V lost 4 bases and J lost 0 bases. This CDR3 region has 16 residues.

A note on this clone: This may be a read error: a much more frequent sequence differs by one nucleotide. The rearrangement links TRBV2 to TRBJ1-5; possibly TRBD1 for D (5 bases). The CDR3 covers 14 residues. Germline-derived CDR1 and CDR2 are SNHLY and FYNNEI. Trimming shortened V by 0 bases and J by 3 bases, and 6 bases separated the two germline ends. The CDR3 protein is CASSEAGANQPQHF. The CDR3 bases are TGTGCCAGCAGTGAAGCAGGGGCCAATCAGCCCCAGCATTTT.

The CDR3 DNA reads TGTGCCAGCAGTTACTCAGCGCGACAGGGTAATGAAAAACTGTTTTTT. The encoded protein is CASSYSARQGNEKLFF. This chain connects TRBV6-5 to TRBJ1-4; TRBD1 matches 7 bases. Germline lookup yields CDR1 MNHEY and CDR2 SVGAGI. The CDR3 loop spans 16 amino acids. Trimming cost V 0 bases and J 4 bases; bases outside gene matches: 5.

The V gene is TRBV18, the J gene TRBJ2-6; 9 nucleotides agree with TRBD1. Germline V gene sequence: CDR1 KGHSH, CDR2 LQKENI. V shed 4 bases, J shed 1 base, and the junction held 5 bases outside the gene matches. The CDR3 is made up of 17 amino acids. CDR3: CASSLGTGLSGANVLTF. The CDR3 region has the DNA TGTGCCAGCTCACTGGGGACAGGGTTGTCTGGGGCCAACGTCCTGACTTTC.

As for this clone: The sample carries other DNA sequences with the same CDR3. The chain links TRBV6-5 to TRBJ2-7, with TRBD1 identical over 8 bases. Germline loops: CDR1 MNHEY, CDR2 SVGAGI. This CDR3 is 12 amino acids long. The V segment lost 5 bases and the J segment 3 bases; nucleotides outside the gene matches: 0. The CDR3 region is CASSTGGYEQYF. In nucleotides, the CDR3 is TGTGCCAGCAGTACAGGGGGCTACGAGCAGTACTTC.

The chain combines TRBV5-1 with TRBJ2-7; a weak D match, TRBD2 (6 bases). Germline CDR1 SGHRS, CDR2 YFSETQ. This CDR3 region has 15 residues. Between the trimmed V and J ends, which lost 5 bases and 7 bases, there was a span of 22 bases. The CDR3 DNA reads TGCGCCAGCAGATCTTGGCGGGGCCTCCTGGGGGAGCAGTACTTC. This encodes CASRSWRGLLGEQYF.

This rearrangement joins TRBV7-9 to TRBJ2-2, with 9 bases fitting TRBD1. The CDR3 has 16 residues. The germline CDR1 and CDR2 sequences are SEHNR and FQNEAQ (reference sequence). J lost 5 bases, V lost 7 bases, and 11 bases had no gene match. The CDR3 protein is CASIHGTGKSTGELFF. Written as DNA, the CDR3 is TGTGCCAGCATTCACGGGACAGGGAAGAGTACCGGGGAGCTGTTTTTT.

The chain couples TRBV5-1 to TRBJ2-3; 9 positions agree with TRBD2. The CDR3 extends over 14 amino acids. Germline V gives CDR1 SGHRS, CDR2 YFSETQ. With V trimmed by 5 bases and J by 1 base, 2 bases remained unmatched. The CDR3 loop reads CASRASGGTDTQYF. As DNA, the CDR3 is TGCGCCAGCAGGGCTAGCGGGGGCACAGATACGCAGTATTTT.

The CDR3 sequence is CATGGLTGNTIYF. The CDR3 DNA reads TGTGCCACCGGGGGATTAACTGGAAACACCATATATTTT. The gene calls are TRBV10-3 and TRBJ1-3; TRBD1 might be the D (5 bases). The CDR3 has 13 amino acids. V lost 10 bases and J lost 2, with 12 bases in between. CDR1 ENHRY and CDR2 SYGVKD come from the germline V gene.

The gene calls are TRBV27 and TRBJ1-4; D gene ambiguous. This CDR3 is 15 amino acids long. Trimming removed 2 bases at V and 8 bases at J, with 15 bases between. Germline assignment: CDR1 MNHEY and CDR2 SMNVEV (reference sequence). The CDR3 spells CASSLVRVRREKLFF. Here the CDR3 DNA reads TGTGCCAGCAGTTTAGTCCGGGTCCGAAGGGAAAAACTGTTTTTT.

The gene calls are TRBV10-1 and TRBJ1-2; no reliable D call. Germline V gene data show CDR1 as WNHNN and CDR2 as SYGVQD (reference sequence). The ends were cut back, 3 bases at V and 8 bases at J, with 10 bases in the middle. There are 12 residues in the CDR3. CDR3 amino acids: CASSDASGGYTF. CDR3 nucleotide sequence: TGCGCCAGCAGTGATGCGTCGGGGGGCTACACCTTC.

This chain joins TRBV5-1 and TRBJ1-1; possible D gene TRBD1, 6 bases. The CDR3 runs 15 residues. V was shortened by 0 bases and J by 4 bases, with 13 bases between the two germline ends. Looked up from germline, CDR1 is SGHRS and CDR2 is YFSETQ. CDR3 loop: CASSLAFTGPTEAFF. In nucleotides, the CDR3 is TGCGCCAGCAGCTTGGCCTTTACAGGGCCCACTGAAGCTTTCTTT.

The rearrangement joins TRBV7-3 to TRBJ2-1; 10 positions agree with TRBD2. The V segment lost 5 bases and the J segment 4 bases; nucleotides outside the gene matches: 8. Germline CDR1 and CDR2: SGHTA and FQGTGA. The CDR3 is 16 residues long. The CDR3 spells CASSTSSSGGYNEQFF. In DNA form, the CDR3 reads TGTGCCAGCAGCACAAGTAGTAGCGGGGGGTACAATGAGCAGTTCTTC.

The V and J genes are TRBV19 and TRBJ1-4, with 7 bases that match TRBD1. The CDR3 has 13 amino acids. Germline CDR1 is LNHDA and CDR2 is SQIVND (reference sequence). Trimming at V came to 7 bases and at J to 5 bases, leaving 4 bases not matched to a gene. The CDR3 spells CASMGQLNEKLFF. The DNA of the CDR3 is TGTGCCAGTATGGGACAGTTGAATGAAAAACTGTTTTTT.

The chain recombines TRBV5-1 with TRBJ1-1; D unclear. This CDR3 is 14 amino acids long. Trimming shortened V by 0 bases and J by 1 base, and 7 bases separated the two germline ends. In germline, CDR1 is SGHRS, CDR2 YFSETQ. The CDR3 region is CASSLVSGNTEAFF. The DNA of the CDR3 is TGCGCCAGCAGCTTGGTCTCCGGGAACACTGAAGCTTTCTTT.

The chain couples TRBV5-4 to TRBJ2-7; TRBD2 agrees at 13 bases. The germline CDR1 and CDR2 sequences are SGHNT and YYREEE (reference sequence). The CDR3 spans 15 residues. V shed 1 base, J shed 5 bases, and the junction held 3 bases outside the gene matches. The CDR3 sequence is CASSLRTSGSHEQYF. The CDR3 DNA is TGTGCCAGCAGCTTGCGGACTAGCGGGAGCCACGAGCAGTACTTC. The variable domain in full, with the rest retrieved from reference TRBV5-4 and TRBJ2-7, is ETGVTQSPTHLIKTRGQQVTLRCSSQSGHNTVSWYQQALGQGPQFIFQYYREEENGRGNFPPRFSGLQFPNYSSELNVNALELDDSALYLCASSLRTSGSHEQYFGPGTRLTVT.

The rearrangement links TRBV5-4 to TRBJ2-7, with 10 positions matching TRBD2. Per germline, CDR1 SGHNT and CDR2 YYREEE (reference sequence). The V and J ends lost 1 base and 5 bases, in that order; junction bases with no gene match: 12. The CDR3 extends over 17 amino acids. CDR3 in DNA: TGTGCCAGCAGCTTGATGGGGCGAACTAGCGGGATTCACGAGCAGTACTTC. Translating gives CASSLMGRTSGIHEQYF.

Only one count was recorded for this clone. A read error may account for a junction end that differs from germline. The chain has TRBV2 and TRBJ2-5; D uncertain. Germline V gene sequence: CDR1 SNHLY, CDR2 FYNNEI. The CDR3 runs to 15 residues. Here the CDR3 reads CASTEAPSYGETQYF. The CDR3, as DNA: TGTGCCAGCACTGAAGCACCCAGTTATGGAGAGACCCAGTACTTC.

This chain uses TRBV20-1 with TRBJ1-4; D possibly corresponds to TRBD1 (5 bases). Trimming took 1 base from V and 15 from J, leaving 12 bases between them. The CDR3 covers 11 residues. Germline lookup yields CDR1 DFQATT and CDR2 SNEGSKA (reference sequence). CDR3 loop: CSARVGGSVFF. CDR3 bases: TGCAGTGCTAGAGTTGGGGGGTCGGTGTTTTTT.

CDR3 nucleotides: TGCAGCGTTGTGCAGGGTCTATACGAGCAGTACTTC. It is translated as CSVVQGLYEQYF. The chain uses TRBV29-1 and TRBJ2-7; maybe TRBD1 (5 bases). Trimming removed 4 bases from V and 4 bases from J, with 11 bases in between. This CDR3 is 12 amino acids long. Germline V gene sequence: CDR1 SQVTM, CDR2 ANQGSEA.

The chain links TRBV7-8 to TRBJ1-1, with D tentatively TRBD1 (5 bases). Germline loops: CDR1 SGHVS, CDR2 FQNEAQ. V was cut by 1 base and J by 1 base, with 7 bases left in between. The CDR3 runs 14 residues. The DNA of the CDR3 is TGTGCCAGCAGCTTAGTTACAGGGAACACTGAAGCTTTCTTT. Amino acids: CASSLVTGNTEAFF. Combining the CDR3 with reference TRBV7-8 and TRBJ1-1 gives the whole variable domain GAGVSQSPRYKVAKRGQDVALRCDPISGHVSLFWYQQALGQGPEFLTYFQNEAQLDKSGLPSDRFFAERPEGSVSTLKIQRTQQEDSAVYLCASSLVTGNTEAFFGQGTRLTVV.

Comments on this clone: Other DNA sequences from this sample encode an identical CDR3 as well. The J gene is TRBJ2-7, the V gene TRBV20-1, with D unclear. Trimming shortened V by 1 base and J by 3 bases, and 4 bases separated the two germline ends. CDR1 DFQATT and CDR2 SNEGSKA come from the germline V gene (reference sequence). The CDR3 length is 11 residues. The CDR3 reads CSARVSYEQYF. CDR3 DNA: TGCAGTGCTAGAGTGAGCTACGAGCAGTACTTC.

This clone came up many times. The chain combines TRBV7-9 with TRBJ2-1, with D possibly matching TRBD1 (6 bases). Germline loops: CDR1 SEHNR, CDR2 FQNEAQ (reference sequence). This CDR3 has 16 amino acids. The ends were cut back, 4 bases at V and 3 bases at J, with 16 bases in the middle. The CDR3 loop reads CASSSQDSFIYNEQFF. In DNA form, the CDR3 reads TGTGCCAGCAGCTCCCAGGACAGTTTTATCTACAATGAGCAGTTCTTC.

V usage is TRBV14 and J usage is TRBJ2-2; TRBD2 might be the D (5 bases). V lost 4 bases and J 6 bases, leaving 9 bases between the germline ends. Germline V gene lookup returns CDR1 SGHDN and CDR2 FVKESK. The CDR3 is made up of 13 amino acids. The CDR3 region is CASSPFSAGELFF. Written as DNA, the CDR3 is TGTGCCAGCAGCCCCTTTAGCGCCGGGGAGCTGTTTTTT.

The chain links TRBV12-3 or TRBV12-4 to TRBJ1-5, with a tentative D call TRBD1 (6 bases). This CDR3 spans 12 amino acids. V was clipped by 6 bases and J by 7 bases, with 10 bases between them. The CDR3 bases are TGTGCCAGCAGCCCGGACAGCCAGCCCCAGCATTTT. Its translation is CASSPDSQPQHF.

This clone occurred once. As DNA, the CDR3 is TGTGCCAGCAGCTTAGTTACGGTGAGCTCCTACAATGAGCAGTTCTTC. This gives the protein CASSLVTVSSYNEQFF. This chain connects TRBV7-8 to TRBJ2-1; D is uncertain. Germline CDR1 reads SGHVS; CDR2 reads FQNEAQ. This CDR3 comprises 16 residues. Trimming left V 1 base short and J 0 bases short, with 10 bases between.

The CDR3 nucleotides read TGTGCCAGCAGCTTGGGTGGGCACGGGGGCTATGGCTACACCTTC. This encodes CASSLGGHGGYGYTF. This chain uses TRBV5-5 with TRBJ1-2, with D perhaps TRBD1 (5 bases). The germline gives CDR1 SGHKS, CDR2 YYEKEE (reference sequence). The CDR3 is 15 amino acids. The V end lost 0 bases, the J end lost 4 bases, and 13 bases lay between the germline ends.

The table lists this clone with a count of one. The genes are TRBV11-2 and TRBJ2-1; no clear D. The ends were cut back, 4 bases at V and 5 bases at J, with 9 bases in the middle. Germline loops: CDR1 SGHAT, CDR2 FQNNGV. This CDR3 contains 13 residues. The CDR3 loop reads CASSSDWNNEQFF. The CDR3 bases are TGTGCCAGCAGCTCTGACTGGAACAATGAGCAGTTCTTC.